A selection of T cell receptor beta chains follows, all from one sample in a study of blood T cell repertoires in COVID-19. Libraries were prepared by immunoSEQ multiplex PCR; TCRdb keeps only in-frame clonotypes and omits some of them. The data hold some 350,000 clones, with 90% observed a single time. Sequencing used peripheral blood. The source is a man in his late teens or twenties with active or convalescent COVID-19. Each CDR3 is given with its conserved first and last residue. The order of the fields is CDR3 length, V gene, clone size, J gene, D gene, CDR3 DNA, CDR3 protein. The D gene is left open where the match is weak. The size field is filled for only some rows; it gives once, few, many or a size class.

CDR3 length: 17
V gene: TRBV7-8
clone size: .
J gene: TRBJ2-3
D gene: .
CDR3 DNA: TGTGCCAGCAGCCCCTACAGGGTGGGGCTGGGGTCGGATACGCAGTATTTT
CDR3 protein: CASSPYRVGLGSDTQYF

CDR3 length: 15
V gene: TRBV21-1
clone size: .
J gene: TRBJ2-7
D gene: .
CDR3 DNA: TGTGCCAGCAGCAAATCCGAACCAGGGGTCTACGAGCAGTACTTC
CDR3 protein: CASSKSEPGVYEQYF

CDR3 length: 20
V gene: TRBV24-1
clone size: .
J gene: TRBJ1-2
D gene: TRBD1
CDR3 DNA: TGTGCCACCAGTGATTTAAAAGGACAGGGGGCTTCGTATTGGAACTATGGCTACACCTTC
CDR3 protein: CATSDLKGQGASYWNYGYTF

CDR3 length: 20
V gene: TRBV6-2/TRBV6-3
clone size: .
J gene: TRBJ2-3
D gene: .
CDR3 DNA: TGTGCCAGCAGTTACCCCAGTAGGAGTCCGGACTTGTGGGCCACAGATACGCAGTATTTT
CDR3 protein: CASSYPSRSPDLWATDTQYF

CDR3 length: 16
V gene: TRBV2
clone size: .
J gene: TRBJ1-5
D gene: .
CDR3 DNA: TGTGCCAGCAGTGATCCGGCCCAGGGTGCAAATCAGCCCCAGCATTTT
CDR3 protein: CASSDPAQGANQPQHF

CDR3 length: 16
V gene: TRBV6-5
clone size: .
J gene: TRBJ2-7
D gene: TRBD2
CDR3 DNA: TGTGCCAGCAGTTACAATAGCGGGGGGGCCTCCTACGAGCAGTACTTC
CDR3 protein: CASSYNSGGASYEQYF

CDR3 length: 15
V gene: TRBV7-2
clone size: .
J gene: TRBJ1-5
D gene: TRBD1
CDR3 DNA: TGTGCCAGCAGCTCGGGACAGGGCAGGTTTCAGCCCCAGCATTTT
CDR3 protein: CASSSGQGRFQPQHF

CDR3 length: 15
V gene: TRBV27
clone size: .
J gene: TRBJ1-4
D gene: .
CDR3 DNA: TGTGCCAGCAGTTTATTGACTTCAACTAATGAAAAACTGTTTTTT
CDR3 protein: CASSLLTSTNEKLFF

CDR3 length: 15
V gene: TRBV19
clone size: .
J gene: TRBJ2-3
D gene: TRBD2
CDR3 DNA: TGTGCCAGTAGTATCCCTCGGGGGGGCTCAGATACGCAGTATTTT
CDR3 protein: CASSIPRGGSDTQYF

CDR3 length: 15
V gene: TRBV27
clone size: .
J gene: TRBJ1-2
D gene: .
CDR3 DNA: TGTGCCAGCAGTTTCGATCAACAGGGTTACTATGGCTACACCTTC
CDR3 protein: CASSFDQQGYYGYTF

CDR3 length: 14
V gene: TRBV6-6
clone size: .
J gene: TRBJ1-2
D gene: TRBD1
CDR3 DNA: TGTGCCAGCAGTGGTCGGGACAGGGTGGGAGGCTACACCTTC
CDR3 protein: CASSGRDRVGGYTF

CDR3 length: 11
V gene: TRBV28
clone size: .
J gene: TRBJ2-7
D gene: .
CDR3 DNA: TGTGCCAGCGGGCTACGTGACGAGCAGTACTTC
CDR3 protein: CASGLRDEQYF

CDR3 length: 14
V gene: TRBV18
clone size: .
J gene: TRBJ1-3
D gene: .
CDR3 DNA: TGTGCCAGCTCACCGGGGGCAGCTGGAAACACCATATATTTT
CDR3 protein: CASSPGAAGNTIYF

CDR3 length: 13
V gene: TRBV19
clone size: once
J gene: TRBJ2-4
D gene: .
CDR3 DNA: TGTGCCAGTAGCACAGGGATCAAAAACATTCAGTACTTC
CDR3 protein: CASSTGIKNIQYF

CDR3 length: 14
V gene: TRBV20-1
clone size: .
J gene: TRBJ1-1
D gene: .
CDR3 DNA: TGCAGTGCTAGTCCGAAGACAGCGAACACTGAAGCTTTCTTT
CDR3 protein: CSASPKTANTEAFF

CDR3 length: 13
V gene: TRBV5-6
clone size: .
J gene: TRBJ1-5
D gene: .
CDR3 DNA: TGTGCCAGCAGCTTGTTAGCGGGGCAGCCCCAGCATTTT
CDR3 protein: CASSLLAGQPQHF

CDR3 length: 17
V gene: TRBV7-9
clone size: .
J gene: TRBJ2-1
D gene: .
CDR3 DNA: TGTGCCAGCAGCTCGTACGCCGGGACACGTAAGAGGAATGAGCAGTTCTTC
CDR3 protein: CASSSYAGTRKRNEQFF

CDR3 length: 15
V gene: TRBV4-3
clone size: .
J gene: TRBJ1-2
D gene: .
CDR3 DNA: TGCGCCAGCAGCCAAGACGAGCTGGGCAACTATGGCTACACCTTC
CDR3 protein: CASSQDELGNYGYTF

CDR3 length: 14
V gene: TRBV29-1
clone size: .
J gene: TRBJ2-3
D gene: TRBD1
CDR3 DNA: TGCAGCGTGGGGGACAGCTTTAGCACAGATACGCAGTATTTT
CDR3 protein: CSVGDSFSTDTQYF

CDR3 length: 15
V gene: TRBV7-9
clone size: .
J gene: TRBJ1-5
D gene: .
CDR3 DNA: TGTGCCAGCAGCCGAGGGGGAGATAGGGGTCAGCCCCAGCATTTT
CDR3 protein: CASSRGGDRGQPQHF

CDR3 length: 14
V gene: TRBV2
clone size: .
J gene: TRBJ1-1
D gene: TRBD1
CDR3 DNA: TGTGCCAGCAGTATCGGCAGGGGGCCCACTGAAGCTTTCTTT
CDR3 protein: CASSIGRGPTEAFF

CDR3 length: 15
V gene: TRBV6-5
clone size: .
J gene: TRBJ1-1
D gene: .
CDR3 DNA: TGTGCCAGCAGTTGGGACTTCCAGGGGAACACTGAAGCTTTCTTT
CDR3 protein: CASSWDFQGNTEAFF

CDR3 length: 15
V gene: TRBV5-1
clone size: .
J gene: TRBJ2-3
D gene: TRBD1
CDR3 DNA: TGCGCCAGCAGCTTGTGGGGGACAGCCACAGATACGCAGTATTTT
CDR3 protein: CASSLWGTATDTQYF

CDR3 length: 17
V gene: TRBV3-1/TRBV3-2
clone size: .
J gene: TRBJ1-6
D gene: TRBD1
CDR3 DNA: TGTGCCAGCAGCCAAGTCTTAGGGGGCATAGATAATTCACCCCTCCACTTT
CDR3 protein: CASSQVLGGIDNSPLHF

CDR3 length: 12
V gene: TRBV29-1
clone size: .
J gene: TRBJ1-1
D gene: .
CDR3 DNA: TGCAGCGTTGTCGGCACAGACACTGAAGCTTTCTTT
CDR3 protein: CSVVGTDTEAFF

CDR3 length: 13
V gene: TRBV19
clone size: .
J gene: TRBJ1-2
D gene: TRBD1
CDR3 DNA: TGTGCCAGCCGGGACAGGACGGGCGTTGGCTACACCTTC
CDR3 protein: CASRDRTGVGYTF

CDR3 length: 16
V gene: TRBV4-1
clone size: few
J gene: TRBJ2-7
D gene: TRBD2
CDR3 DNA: TGCGCCAGCAGCCCAACCGGGACTAGCGGGGAGCGCGAGCAGTACTTC
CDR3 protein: CASSPTGTSGEREQYF

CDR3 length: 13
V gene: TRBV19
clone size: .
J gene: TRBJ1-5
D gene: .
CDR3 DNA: TGTGCCAGTAGTTCCGACAGAGATCAGCCCCAGCATTTT
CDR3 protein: CASSSDRDQPQHF